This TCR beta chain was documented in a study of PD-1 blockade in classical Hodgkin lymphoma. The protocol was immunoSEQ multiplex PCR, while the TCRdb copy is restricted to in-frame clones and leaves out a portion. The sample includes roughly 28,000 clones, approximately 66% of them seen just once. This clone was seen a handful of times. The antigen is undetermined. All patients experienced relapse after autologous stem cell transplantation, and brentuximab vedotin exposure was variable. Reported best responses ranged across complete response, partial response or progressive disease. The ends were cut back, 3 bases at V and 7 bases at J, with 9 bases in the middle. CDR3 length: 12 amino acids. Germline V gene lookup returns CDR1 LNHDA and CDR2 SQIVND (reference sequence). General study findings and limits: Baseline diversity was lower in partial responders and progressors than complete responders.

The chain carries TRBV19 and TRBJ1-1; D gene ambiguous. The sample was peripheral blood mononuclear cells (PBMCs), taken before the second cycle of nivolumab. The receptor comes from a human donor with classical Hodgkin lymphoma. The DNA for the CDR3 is TGTGCCAGTAGTATGTTGAAGGGTGAAGCTTTCTTT. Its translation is CASSMLKGEAFF.